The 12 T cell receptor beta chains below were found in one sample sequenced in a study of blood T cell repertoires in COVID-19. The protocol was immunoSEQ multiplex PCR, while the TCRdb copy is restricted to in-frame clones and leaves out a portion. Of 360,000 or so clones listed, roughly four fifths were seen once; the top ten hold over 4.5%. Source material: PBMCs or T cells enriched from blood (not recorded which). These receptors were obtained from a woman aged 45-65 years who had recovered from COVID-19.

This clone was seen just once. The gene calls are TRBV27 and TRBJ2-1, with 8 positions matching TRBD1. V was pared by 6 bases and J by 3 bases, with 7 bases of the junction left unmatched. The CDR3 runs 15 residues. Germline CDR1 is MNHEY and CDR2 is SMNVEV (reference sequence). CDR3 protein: CASRVGTGFYNEQFF. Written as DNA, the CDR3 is TGTGCCAGCAGGGTGGGGACAGGATTCTACAATGAGCAGTTCTTC.

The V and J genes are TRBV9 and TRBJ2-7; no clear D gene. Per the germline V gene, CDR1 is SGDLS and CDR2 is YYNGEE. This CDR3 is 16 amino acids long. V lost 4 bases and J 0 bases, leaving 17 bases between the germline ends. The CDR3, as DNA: TGTGCCAGCAGCCCCGCCCTCACTCTTAGCTCCTACGAGCAGTACTTC. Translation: CASSPALTLSSYEQYF.

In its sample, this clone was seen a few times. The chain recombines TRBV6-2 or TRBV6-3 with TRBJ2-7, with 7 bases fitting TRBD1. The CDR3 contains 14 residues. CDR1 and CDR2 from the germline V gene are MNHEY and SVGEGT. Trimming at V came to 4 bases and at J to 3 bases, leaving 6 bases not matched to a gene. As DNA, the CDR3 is TGTGCCAGCAGTTCCCTCGACAGGGTCTACGAGCAGTACTTC. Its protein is CASSSLDRVYEQYF.

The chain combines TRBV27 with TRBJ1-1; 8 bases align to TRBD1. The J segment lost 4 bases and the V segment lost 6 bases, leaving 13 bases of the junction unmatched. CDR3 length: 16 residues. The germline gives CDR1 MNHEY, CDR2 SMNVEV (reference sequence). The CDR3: CASRPDRALLSTEAFF. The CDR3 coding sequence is TGTGCCAGCAGACCGGACAGGGCCCTCCTGAGCACTGAAGCTTTCTTT.

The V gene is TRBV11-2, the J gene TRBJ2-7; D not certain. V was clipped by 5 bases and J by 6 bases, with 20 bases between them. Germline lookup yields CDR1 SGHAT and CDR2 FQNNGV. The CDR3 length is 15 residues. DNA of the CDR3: TGTGCCAGCAGCGACAAGGTGGCGCCCTTCGGCGAGCAGTACTTC. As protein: CASSDKVAPFGEQYF.

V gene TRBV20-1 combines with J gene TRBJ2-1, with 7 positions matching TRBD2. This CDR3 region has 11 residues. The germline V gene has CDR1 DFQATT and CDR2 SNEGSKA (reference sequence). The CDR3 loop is CSRSSGNEQFF. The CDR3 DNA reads TGCAGCCGCTCTAGCGGCAATGAGCAGTTCTTC.

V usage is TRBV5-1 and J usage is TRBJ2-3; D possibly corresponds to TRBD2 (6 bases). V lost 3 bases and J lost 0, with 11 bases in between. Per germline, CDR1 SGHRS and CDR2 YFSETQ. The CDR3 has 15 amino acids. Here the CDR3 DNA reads TGCGCCAGCAGCTCTGCGGGGTCTAGCACAGATACGCAGTATTTT. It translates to CASSSAGSSTDTQYF.

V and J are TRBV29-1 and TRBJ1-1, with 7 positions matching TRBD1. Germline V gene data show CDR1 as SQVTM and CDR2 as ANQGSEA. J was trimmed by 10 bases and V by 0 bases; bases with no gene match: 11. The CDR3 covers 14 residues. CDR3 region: CSVEDYGGQKGAFF. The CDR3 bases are TGCAGCGTTGAAGATTACGGGGGACAGAAGGGAGCTTTCTTT.

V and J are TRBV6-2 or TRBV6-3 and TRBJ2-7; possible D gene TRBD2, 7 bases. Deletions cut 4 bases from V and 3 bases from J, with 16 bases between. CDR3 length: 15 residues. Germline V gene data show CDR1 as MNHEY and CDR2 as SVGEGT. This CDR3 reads CASSWGGGGYYEQYF. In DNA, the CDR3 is TGTGCCAGCAGTTGGGGGGGCGGGGGATACTACGAGCAGTACTTC.

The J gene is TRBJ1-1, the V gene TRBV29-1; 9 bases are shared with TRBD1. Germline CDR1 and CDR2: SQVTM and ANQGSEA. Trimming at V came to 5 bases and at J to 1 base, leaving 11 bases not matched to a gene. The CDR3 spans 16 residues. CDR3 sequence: CSVIVTGGVRNTEAFF. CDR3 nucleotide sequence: TGCAGCGTTATAGTGACAGGGGGGGTTCGGAACACTGAAGCTTTCTTT.

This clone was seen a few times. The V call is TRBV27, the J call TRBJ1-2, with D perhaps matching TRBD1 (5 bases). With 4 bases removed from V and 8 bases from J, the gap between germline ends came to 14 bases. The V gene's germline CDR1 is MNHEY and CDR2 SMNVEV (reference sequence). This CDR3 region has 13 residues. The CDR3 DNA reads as TGTGCCAGCAGTTCCGGACATACTGGGGGCTACACCTTC. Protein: CASSSGHTGGYTF.

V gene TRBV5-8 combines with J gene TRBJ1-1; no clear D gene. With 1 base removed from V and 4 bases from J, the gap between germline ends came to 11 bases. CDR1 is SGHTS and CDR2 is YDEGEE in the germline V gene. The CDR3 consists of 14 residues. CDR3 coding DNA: TGTGCCAGCAGCTTGAGCCCGGGGATCACTGAAGCTTTCTTT. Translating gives CASSLSPGITEAFF.